This T cell receptor beta chain was sequenced during a study of molecular identifiers for immune sequencing clone quantification. MiXCR was run by TCRdb on the PCR reads, yielding one entry per CDR3 protein. This sample has some 59,000 distinct CDR3 sequences, with less than 25% found just once. Sorting isolated naive CD8 T cells as CD8+CD4-CCR7+CD45RA+ events. V lost 2 bases and J 0 bases, leaving 21 bases between the germline ends. The CDR3 sequence is 19 residues long. Germline values: CDR1 MNHEY, CDR2 SVGAGI. The TCR was taken from a human donor in good health. Some libraries in this study had Jurkat cell RNA spiked in. Sequenced sample: naive CD8+ T cells from blood, with Jurkat cell RNA spiked in. The subset: FACS-sorted CD8+CD4-CCR7+CD45RA+ naive T cells. The V and J genes are TRBV6-5 and TRBJ2-3; D tentatively reads TRBD1 or TRBD2 (5 bases each). The CDR3 spells CASSYAPPRGATSTDTQYF. The CDR3 DNA follows: TGTGCCAGCAGTTACGCCCCCCCTAGAGGGGCTACTAGCACAGATACGCAGTATTTT.